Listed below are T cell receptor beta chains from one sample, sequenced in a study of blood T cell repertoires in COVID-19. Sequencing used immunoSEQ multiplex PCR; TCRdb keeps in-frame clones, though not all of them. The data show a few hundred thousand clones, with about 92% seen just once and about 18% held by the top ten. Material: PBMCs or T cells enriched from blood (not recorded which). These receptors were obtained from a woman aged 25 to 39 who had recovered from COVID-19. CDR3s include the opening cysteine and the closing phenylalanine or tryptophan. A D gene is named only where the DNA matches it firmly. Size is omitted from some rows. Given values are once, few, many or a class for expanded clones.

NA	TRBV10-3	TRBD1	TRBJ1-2	TGTGCCATCAGGAATACAGGGGGGTATGGCTACACCTTC	CAIRNTGGYGYTF
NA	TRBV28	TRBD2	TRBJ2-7	TGTGCCAGCAGTTCGGCGGGGGGGCCTTACGAGCAGTACTTC	CASSSAGGPYEQYF
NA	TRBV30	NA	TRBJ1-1	TGTGCCTGGAGTGCCCGACAGGACCCACCTCGAGCTTTCTTT	CAWSARQDPPRAFF
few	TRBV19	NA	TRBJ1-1	TGTGCCAGTAGTTCCGGGAACACTGAAGCTTTCTTT	CASSSGNTEAFF
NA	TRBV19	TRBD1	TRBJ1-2	TGTGCCAGTCGATGGGATGCGGGACAGGGACAATATGGCTACACCTTC	CASRWDAGQGQYGYTF
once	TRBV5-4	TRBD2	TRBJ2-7	TGTGCCAACTCGCGAGCGGGAGCCTCCGAGCAGTACTTC	CANSRAGASEQYF
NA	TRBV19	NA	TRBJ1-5	TGTGCCAGTAGAGCACACAGGGCTCAGCCCCAGCATTTT	CASRAHRAQPQHF
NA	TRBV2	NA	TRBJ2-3	TGTGCCAGCACTTTGGGCCGTACAGATACGCAGTATTTT	CASTLGRTDTQYF
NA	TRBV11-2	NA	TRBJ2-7	TGTGCCAGCAGCAACGAACTAGAGAGCTCCACCTACGAGCAGTACTTC	CASSNELESSTYEQYF
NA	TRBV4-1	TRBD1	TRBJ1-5	TGCGCCAGCAGCCAAGATCAGGGGGCACGGCCCCAGCATTTT	CASSQDQGARPQHF
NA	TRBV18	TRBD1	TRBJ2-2	TGTGCCAGCTCAGGACAGGGTCAGTGGAACACCGGGGAGCTGTTTTTT	CASSGQGQWNTGELFF
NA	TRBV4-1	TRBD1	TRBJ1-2	TGCGCCAGCAGCCAGAGACAGGGGGAAAATGGCTACACCTTC	CASSQRQGENGYTF
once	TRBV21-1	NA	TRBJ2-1	TGTGCCAGCAGCAAAGTCTATGAGCAGTTCTTC	CASSKVYEQFF
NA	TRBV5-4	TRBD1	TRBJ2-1	TGTGCCAGCAGCCCCGGGACAGGGGTTAGCTCCTACAATGAGCAGTTCTTC	CASSPGTGVSSYNEQFF
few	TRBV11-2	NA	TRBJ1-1	TGTGCCAGCAGCCCCTATTGGTCGATGAACACTGAAGCTTTCTTT	CASSPYWSMNTEAFF
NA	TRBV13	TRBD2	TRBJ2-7	TGTGCCAGCAGTCTTGGGACTAGCGGAACCTACGAGCAGTACTTC	CASSLGTSGTYEQYF
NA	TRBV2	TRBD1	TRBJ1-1	TGTGCCAGCAGTAAACAGGGGGCGACTGAAGCTTTCTTT	CASSKQGATEAFF
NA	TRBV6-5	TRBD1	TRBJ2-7	TGTGCCAGCAGGAGCACGGGACAGGGGGTACACGAGCAGTACTTC	CASRSTGQGVHEQYF
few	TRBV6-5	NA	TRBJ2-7	TGTGCCAGCAGTTATGACACCTCCTACGAGCAGTACTTC	CASSYDTSYEQYF
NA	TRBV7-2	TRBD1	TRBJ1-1	TGTGCCACCCGCCGGACAGGGAACACTGAAGCTTTCTTT	CATRRTGNTEAFF
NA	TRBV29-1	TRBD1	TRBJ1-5	TGCAGCGTTGAAGGGGGACAGTTGAATAGCAATCAGCCCCAGCATTTT	CSVEGGQLNSNQPQHF
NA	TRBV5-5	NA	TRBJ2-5	TGTGCCAGCAGCTTGTTGTGGGGCCTACAAGAGACCCAGTACTTC	CASSLLWGLQETQYF
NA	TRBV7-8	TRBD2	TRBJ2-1	TGTGCCAGCAGCTTACAAGGACTAGCGGCTTCCTACAATGAGCAGTTCTTC	CASSLQGLAASYNEQFF
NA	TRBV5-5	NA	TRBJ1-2	TGTGCCAGCAGCTACGACAGGTCTAACTATGGCTACACCTTC	CASSYDRSNYGYTF
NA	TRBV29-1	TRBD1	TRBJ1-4	TGCAGCGTCCGACAGGGAATTAATGAAAAACTGTTTTTT	CSVRQGINEKLFF
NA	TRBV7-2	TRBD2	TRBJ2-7	TGTGCCAGCAGCCCCGGACTAGCGGGAGACTACGAGCAGTACTTC	CASSPGLAGDYEQYF
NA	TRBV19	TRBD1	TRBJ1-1	TGTGCCAGTAACCATCGGACAGGGTTGAACACTGAAGCTTTCTTT	CASNHRTGLNTEAFF